A single sample is the source of the 21 T cell receptor beta chains below, sequenced in a study of neoadjuvant anti-PD-1 for oral cavity cancer (dated by TCRdb to 2020 to 2022). In light of the paper, this sample's time point label describes: before neoadjuvant nivolumab. Library preparation used the immunoSEQ multiplex PCR assay. TCRdb holds this immuneACCESS table with in-frame rearrangements only. Some clones are missing; in checked studies, unresolved V genes explain under half, and the rest has no known cause. Present in this sample are 55,000 to 80,000 clones, around 80% of which were seen just once. 3% to 3.5% of the sample belongs to the ten largest clones. Sequences were derived from PBMCs, sampled before nivolumab (anti-PD-1) treatment. These receptors were collected from a person between 40 and 79 years old with oral cavity squamous cell carcinoma.

V gene TRBV7-5 combines with J gene TRBJ2-2; TRBD2, the D gene given by the table, was not confirmed from the DNA. TRBV7-5 is marked as a pseudogene. The CDR3 is 16 residues long. The CDR3 DNA is TGTGTCAGAAGCGTGGGACTTAAGAAGAAGACCGGGGAGCTGTTTTTT. Protein sequence: CVRSVGLKKKTGELFF.

The CDR3 loop is CASSPLFLRRRSSYNEQFF. DNA for the CDR3: TGCGCCAGCAGCCCCCTTTTTTTGAGGCGGCGAAGCTCCTACAATGAGCAGTTCTTC. The gene calls are TRBV4-1 and TRBJ2-1; D unclear. Trimming cost V 4 bases and J 0 bases, with 22 bases left between them. The CDR3 has 19 residues. Germline loops: CDR1 MGHRA, CDR2 YSYEKL.

The chain is built from TRBV2 and TRBJ1-2; 10 nucleotides line up with TRBD1. Per the germline V gene, CDR1 is SNHLY and CDR2 is FYNNEI. The trim removed 4 bases at V and 10 bases at J, leaving 6 bases unmatched. The CDR3 extends over 13 amino acids. The CDR3 DNA reads TGTGCCAGCAGTGGATCGGGACAGGGGTTCTACACCTTC. Translation: CASSGSGQGFYTF.

The chain uses TRBV10-2 and TRBJ1-3, with unresolved D. The CDR3 is 13 amino acids. CDR1 and CDR2 from the germline V gene are WSHSY and SAAADI. The V gene lost 10 bases and the J gene lost 0 bases, with 10 bases spanning the gap. CDR3 residues: CATSTSSGNTIYF. The CDR3 DNA follows: TGCGCCACCTCTACCTCCTCTGGAAACACCATATATTTT.

The chain recombines TRBV25-1 with TRBJ2-3, with 10 bases that match TRBD2. Germline loops: CDR1 MGHDK, CDR2 SYGVNS. The junction had 6 bases not matched to a gene; V was cut back by 6 bases and J by 3 bases. The CDR3 runs to 15 residues. The CDR3 region is CASRGAGGPTDTQYF. CDR3 nucleotide sequence: TGTGCCAGCAGGGGAGCGGGGGGGCCTACAGATACGCAGTATTTT.

V gene TRBV2 combines with J gene TRBJ2-7, with D perhaps TRBD1 or TRBD2 (5 bases each). V shed 10 bases and J shed 2 bases, with 9 bases lying between them. CDR1 and CDR2 (germline): SNHLY, FYNNEI. This CDR3 has 11 amino acids. CDR3 nucleotide sequence: TGTGCCACCCAGGGACCCTACGAGCAGTACTTC. Protein product: CATQGPYEQYF.

This clone was counted a single time. V and J are TRBV28 and TRBJ2-7, with TRBD1 as a possible D gene (5 bases). Trimming pared 6 bases from V and 0 bases from J, leaving 15 bases between. CDR3 length: 15 amino acids. The V gene's germline CDR1 is MDHEN and CDR2 SYDVKM. The chain's CDR3 is CASSPRAPSSYEQYF. CDR3 sequence (DNA): TGTGCCAGCAGCCCCAGGGCTCCTAGCTCCTACGAGCAGTACTTC. The full variable domain, its missing parts supplied by reference TRBV28 and TRBJ2-7, is DVKVTQSSRYLVKRTGEKVFLECVQDMDHENMFWYRQDPGLGLRLIYFSYDVKMKEKGDIPEGYSVSREKKERFSLILESASTNQTSMYLCASSPRAPSSYEQYFGPGTRLTVT.

The chain couples TRBV18 to TRBJ1-2, with TRBD1 as a possible D gene (5 bases). Germline V gene lookup returns CDR1 KGHSH and CDR2 LQKENI. The V end was cut by 3 bases, the J end by 4 bases, with 15 bases between. The CDR3 extends over 15 amino acids. In DNA form, the CDR3 reads TGTGCCAGCTCACCGAGGCGGGGACTCTTCTATGGCTACACCTTC. This gives the protein CASSPRRGLFYGYTF. The entire variable domain, with the rest obtained from reference TRBV18 and TRBJ1-2, is as follows: NAGVMQNPRHLVRRRGQEARLRCSPMKGHSHVYWYRQLPEEGLKFMVYLQKENIIDESGMPKERFSAEFPKEGPSILRIQQVVRGDSAAYFCASSPRRGLFYGYTFGSGTRLTVV.

The J gene is TRBJ2-7, the V gene TRBV28, with 8 positions matching TRBD2. V lost 4 bases, J lost 3 bases, and 5 bases stayed unmatched. CDR3 length equals 14 residues. Germline CDR1 is MDHEN and CDR2 is SYDVKM. Here the CDR3 reads CASSSGTRGYEQYF. CDR3 coding DNA: TGTGCCAGCAGTTCCGGGACTAGGGGCTACGAGCAGTACTTC.

V gene TRBV9 combines with J gene TRBJ2-7; 7 bases are a match to TRBD2. CDR3 size: 16 residues. V shed 0 bases, J shed 2 bases, and the junction held 8 bases outside the gene matches. Germline-derived CDR1 and CDR2 are SGDLS and YYNGEE. The chain's CDR3 is CASSVDAGVFPYEQYF. The CDR3 DNA follows: TGTGCCAGCAGCGTAGACGCGGGGGTTTTTCCCTACGAGCAGTACTTC.

The chain has TRBV4-1 and TRBJ2-3, with 9 bases identical to TRBD1. With 2 bases clipped from V and 3 bases from J, the junction kept 12 bases outside the gene matches. CDR1 MGHRA and CDR2 YSYEKL come from the germline V gene. The CDR3 has 18 residues. DNA of the CDR3: TGCGCCAGCAGCCAACTCGTATCCGGACAGGGGCTTACAGATACGCAGTATTTT. It is translated as CASSQLVSGQGLTDTQYF.

This chain connects TRBV7-2 to TRBJ2-1; tentatively, D is TRBD2 (6 bases). CDR1 is SGHTA, CDR2 FQGNSA, per germline. The CDR3 length is 13 residues. V shed 2 bases and J shed 8 bases, with 10 bases lying between them. The CDR3 here is CASSLPGTHEQFF. The CDR3 DNA sequence: TGTGCCAGCAGCTTACCAGGGACTCATGAGCAGTTCTTC.

The chain is built from TRBV15 and TRBJ2-3; D perhaps matches TRBD2 (5 bases). Between the trimmed V and J ends, which lost 1 base and 0 bases, there was a span of 11 bases. This CDR3 comprises 16 residues. Germline values: CDR1 LNHNV, CDR2 YYDKDF (reference sequence). The CDR3 protein is CATSRGVERSTDTQYF. In DNA, the CDR3 is TGTGCCACCAGCAGAGGGGTGGAGCGGAGCACAGATACGCAGTATTTT. The full variable domain, rest sourced from reference TRBV15 and TRBJ2-3, is DAMVIQNPRYQVTQFGKPVTLSCSQTLNHNVMYWYQQKSSQAPKLLFHYYDKDFNNEADTPDNFQSRRPNTSFCFLDIRSPGLGDTAMYLCATSRGVERSTDTQYFGPGTRLTVL.

The chain couples TRBV7-2 to TRBJ2-1; D gene unclear. The CDR3 length is 12 residues. Trimming pared 4 bases from V and 8 bases from J, leaving 9 bases between. Looked up from germline, CDR1 is SGHTA and CDR2 is FQGNSA. This chain's CDR3 is CASSSRWDEQFF. The DNA of the CDR3 is TGTGCCAGCAGCTCTAGGTGGGATGAGCAGTTCTTC.

The rearrangement joins TRBV14 to TRBJ2-6; D call uncertain. The CDR3 extends over 19 amino acids. The ends were cut back, 1 base at V and 1 base at J, with 17 bases in the middle. Germline CDR1 reads SGHDN; CDR2 reads FVKESK. CDR3 sequence: CASSQVRQELISGANVLTF. Here the CDR3 DNA reads TGTGCCAGCAGCCAAGTCAGGCAGGAGCTAATATCTGGGGCCAACGTCCTGACTTTC. Together with reference TRBV14 and TRBJ2-6, the CDR3 gives the full variable domain: EAGVTQFPSHSVIEKGQTVTLRCDPISGHDNLYWYRRVMGKEIKFLLHFVKESKQDESGMPNNRFLAERTGGTYSTLKVQPAELEDSGVYFCASSQVRQELISGANVLTFGAGSRLTVL.

This chain uses TRBV6-1 with TRBJ1-4; no clear D. V lost 7 bases, J lost 10 bases, and 10 bases lay in between. The length of the CDR3 is 11 residues. CDR1 and CDR2 from the germline V gene are MNHNS and SASEGT. CDR3 sequence (DNA): TGTGCCAGCAAAGGGCGGGCAAAACTGTTTTTT. Translating gives CASKGRAKLFF.

The chain is built from TRBV19 and TRBJ1-4; D is unresolved. The CDR3 runs 13 residues. V dropped 1 base and J dropped 8 bases, with 8 bases sitting between them. The germline gives CDR1 LNHDA, CDR2 SQIVND (reference sequence). DNA for the CDR3: TGTGCCAGTAGTATAGCCCCACGGGAAAAACTGTTTTTT. The encoded protein is CASSIAPREKLFF.

Note on this clone: In the same sample, other DNA sequences code for this CDR3. The rearrangement uses TRBV28 and TRBJ1-2; 7 bases align to TRBD1. The CDR3 spans 14 residues. The J segment lost 1 base and the V segment lost 4 bases, leaving 3 bases of the junction unmatched. CDR1 MDHEN and CDR2 SYDVKM come from the germline V gene. CDR3 amino acids: CASSYQGGNYGYTF. The CDR3 nucleotides read TGTGCCAGCAGTTACCAGGGGGGTAACTATGGCTACACCTTC.

The chain couples TRBV5-4 to TRBJ2-5; D possibly uses TRBD1 or TRBD2 (5 bases each). Germline values: CDR1 SGHNT, CDR2 YYREEE (reference sequence). This CDR3 is built from 15 residues. V was trimmed by 0 bases and J by 3 bases, leaving 12 bases between them. The CDR3 DNA follows: TGTGCCAGCAGCTTGGGGGGGATGATTAAAGAGACCCAGTACTTC. This codes for CASSLGGMIKETQYF.

This chain joins TRBV6-4 and TRBJ2-3; TRBD2 matches 10 bases. CDR3 length: 15 amino acids. V trimming: 4 bases; J trimming: 1 base; junction bases outside the gene matches: 2. The germline V gene has CDR1 MRHNA and CDR2 SNTAGT. The CDR3 loop reads CASSAGTSGTDTQYF. The CDR3 DNA reads TGTGCCAGCAGTGCCGGGACTAGCGGCACAGATACGCAGTATTTT.

This chain joins TRBV11-2 and TRBJ1-1; D is undetermined. This CDR3 comprises 14 residues. Germline V gene lookup returns CDR1 SGHAT and CDR2 FQNNGV. V lost 5 bases and J lost 1, with 11 bases in between. The CDR3 is CASSAAGRNTEAFF. As DNA, the CDR3 is TGTGCCAGCAGCGCCGCGGGGAGGAACACTGAAGCTTTCTTT.